This record covers a single T cell receptor (beta chain). This sample is drawn from a study of T cell changes during pregnancy in multiple sclerosis. The protocol was immunoSEQ multiplex PCR, while the TCRdb copy is restricted to in-frame clones and leaves out a portion. Among 65,000 to 85,000 clones listed, around 94% were seen once. This receptor was identified in a female donor with multiple sclerosis, enrolled in a pregnancy study. Source: CD4+ T cells from peripheral blood mononuclear cells, taken after pregnancy.

The CDR3 region is CASSSFTEAFF. The DNA of the CDR3 is TGTGCCAGCAGCTCCTTCACTGAAGCTTTCTTT. V is TRBV7-2 and J is TRBJ1-1, with unresolved D. The CDR3 contains 11 residues. Germline assignment: CDR1 SGHTA and CDR2 FQGNSA. V shed 4 bases and J shed 4 bases, with 4 bases lying between them.